A single sample gave rise to the 8 T cell receptor beta chains below, sequenced in a study of human T cells and chemical hapten exposure (dated by TCRdb to about 2021). The intended sense of this specimen's time point label: patch test 1, 2 weeks after DPC sensitization. The treatment or condition label, as the study defines it: therapeutic diphenylcyclopropenone sensitization with weekly scalp DPC. Library preparation employed RACE. Instrument used: NextSeq 500. TCRdb trimmed the raw reads at Q25, called clones with MiXCR and kept productive beta chains. Rows matching on CDR3 protein sequence are summarized as one entry with the most common DNA and genes. The sample yields about 69,000 distinct CDR3 sequences; approximately 35% were counted once. The ten largest clones take up over 7.5% of the sample. This specimen consisted of whole blood, obtained in connection with sensitization to the hapten diphenylcyclopropenone (DPC). The receptors come from a man aged 35 to 55 with alopecia areata. Some clones in this sample may be carry-over from other donors' samples.

This clonotype was detected only a few times. The chain recombines TRBV12-3 or TRBV12-4 with TRBJ2-3; 7 nucleotides line up with TRBD1. The CDR3 length is 15 residues. V shed 6 bases, J shed 1 base, and the junction held 7 bases outside the gene matches. The CDR3 nucleotides are TGTGCCAGCAGCCCTCAGGGGACAGGCACAGATACGCAGTATTTT. Translated: CASSPQGTGTDTQYF.

The chain employs TRBV7-9 and TRBJ1-1; D gene ambiguous. The CDR3 runs 13 residues. Germline V gene data show CDR1 as SEHNR and CDR2 as FQNEAQ (reference sequence). The V and J ends lost 1 base and 7 bases respectively, with 10 bases between them. DNA for the CDR3: TGTGCCAGCAGCTTAGTGGGAGGGATTGAAGCTTTCTTT. This translates into CASSLVGGIEAFF.

The V and J genes are TRBV5-1 and TRBJ2-3; tentatively, D is TRBD2 (6 bases). The CDR3 is 17 residues long. V was pared by 3 bases and J by 1 base, with 18 bases between. Germline CDR1 reads SGHRS; CDR2 reads YFSETQ. The CDR3 DNA follows: TGCGCCAGCAGCTGGGGGGATGGGCCAGGGCGCACAGATACGCAGTATTTT. Amino acids: CASSWGDGPGRTDTQYF.

This clonotype turned up a few times. This chain connects TRBV25-1 to TRBJ2-7, with D tentatively TRBD1 (5 bases). V was clipped by 4 bases and J by 9 bases, with 13 bases between them. The germline gives CDR1 MGHDK, CDR2 SYGVNS. There are 12 residues in the CDR3. CDR3 DNA: TGTGCCAGCAGTGGACAGACTCCGGGGCAGTACTTC. Residues: CASSGQTPGQYF.

The rearrangement links TRBV7-9 to TRBJ2-1; 11 nucleotides match TRBD2. V was clipped by 1 base and J by 12 bases; unmatched bases: 8. Germline V gene data show CDR1 as SEHNR and CDR2 as FQNEAQ (reference sequence). The CDR3 has 15 amino acids. The CDR3 region has the DNA TGTGCCAGCAGCTTAGTTCTAGCGGGAGGAAGGGTGCAGTTCTTC. The encoded protein is CASSLVLAGGRVQFF.

This clonotype was observed a handful of times. This sequence joins TRBV18 and TRBJ2-6; D not resolved. Germline V gene lookup returns CDR1 KGHSH and CDR2 LQKENI. V lost 8 bases, J lost 0 bases, and 14 bases lay in between. This CDR3 is 16 amino acids long. CDR3 nucleotides: TGTGCCAGCACAGCCGCACAGACCTCTGGGGCCAACGTCCTGACTTTC. This sequence encodes CASTAAQTSGANVLTF.

This clonotype was seen more than once but under ten times. DNA of the CDR3: TGTGCCAGCAGTTTACGGAGCAATGAGCAGTTCTTC. As protein: CASSLRSNEQFF. The V call is TRBV28, the J call TRBJ2-1; D gene unclear. The germline V gene encodes CDR1 MDHEN and CDR2 SYDVKM. V lost 2 bases and J 6 bases, leaving 5 bases between the germline ends. The CDR3 has 12 amino acids.

The chain employs TRBV6-5 and TRBJ2-2; D might be TRBD2 (5 bases). V gave up 6 bases and J gave up 1 base, with 12 bases separating them. The CDR3 is 15 amino acids. Germline lookup yields CDR1 MNHEY and CDR2 SVGAGI. CDR3 nucleotides: TGTGCCAGCAGGCGGACTCCTCTGAACACCGGGGAGCTGTTTTTT. Amino acid sequence: CASRRTPLNTGELFF.